This is a list of T cell receptor beta chains from one sample in a study of T cells in Graves' hyperthyroidism and ophthalmopathy. TCRdb processed the multiplex PCR reads anew with MiXCR; each CDR3 protein has one entry. The sample yields a few hundred thousand distinct CDR3 sequences, about 14% seen once. The sample consisted of blood. These receptors all come from a woman in her 40s with Graves' hyperthyroidism that later progressed to Graves' ophthalmopathy. Each CDR3 is given with its conserved first and last residue. D genes are given only for firm matches. For some rows the clone size is stated as once, few or many, or as a class when expanded; others skip it.

CDR3 DNA	CDR3 protein	V gene	J gene	D gene	clone size
TGTGCCAGCAGTGACAGGTTGAGAGGCGATGGCTACACCTTC	CASSDRLRGDGYTF	TRBV6-1	TRBJ1-2	-	-
TGTGCCAGCAGTTTTGGACGGTACTATGGCTACACCTTC	CASSFGRYYGYTF	TRBV12-3/TRBV12-4	TRBJ1-2	-	many
TGTGCCAGCAGCTTACCAGGGGTAGACTCACCCCTCCACTTT	CASSLPGVDSPLHF	TRBV7-2	TRBJ1-6	-	-
TGTGCCAGCAGCCCCGGACTAGCGACTTACAATGAGCAGTTCTTC	CASSPGLATYNEQFF	TRBV7-3	TRBJ2-1	TRBD2	-
TGTGCCAGCAGAAGACTCGAGAGAGGGATCTACGAGCAGTACTTC	CASRRLERGIYEQYF	TRBV5-6	TRBJ2-7	-	few
TGTGCCAGCAGCTTAGACAGCAATCAGCCCCAGCATTTT	CASSLDSNQPQHF	TRBV11-2	TRBJ1-5	-	many
TGTGCCAGCATCTCCACCTTACAAGGGGCACAGTACTTC	CASISTLQGAQYF	TRBV28	TRBJ2-5	-	many
TGTGCCAGCAGTGAATGGGAAGACCAGACAACCAGAGGGCAGTTCTTC	CASSEWEDQTTRGQFF	TRBV6-1	TRBJ2-1	-	few
TGTGCCAGCAGTTTGAGCGGGAGGGCCTACAGTGAGCAGTTCTTC	CASSLSGRAYSEQFF	TRBV6-5	TRBJ2-1	TRBD2	many
TGTGCCAGCAGCTTATACAAGAACACTGAAGCTTTCTTT	CASSLYKNTEAFF	TRBV7-8	TRBJ1-1	-	many
TGTGCCAGCAGTTTACTCCAGGGGGCGGGGGAGCAGTACTTC	CASSLLQGAGEQYF	TRBV12-3/TRBV12-4	TRBJ2-7	TRBD1	many
TGTGCCAGCAGTTTAAAAAGAGGGGGGACTGGGGCCAACGTCCTGACTTTC	CASSLKRGGTGANVLTF	TRBV28	TRBJ2-6	-	many
TGCAGTGCTAGAGATCGAGGGCGGCGGTTACTAGCGGGATCCCATGAGCAGTTCTTC	CSARDRGRRLLAGSHEQFF	TRBV20-1	TRBJ2-1	TRBD2	many
TGTGCCAGCAGCCTGGGACAGGTTTTCTATGAGCAGTTCTTC	CASSLGQVFYEQFF	TRBV3-1	TRBJ2-1	TRBD1	-
TGCAGTGCTAGAGGCGTGTTGCGGCCTCCCTACGAGCAGTACTTC	CSARGVLRPPYEQYF	TRBV20-1	TRBJ2-7	-	many
TGTGCCAGCAGCACCCCGACTAGCCCAGTCCCCTACGAGCAGTACTTC	CASSTPTSPVPYEQYF	TRBV2	TRBJ2-7	TRBD2	-
TGCGCCAGCAGCCAAGGGACTAGCGGGAGTCGGGCCTACAATGAGCAGTTCTTC	CASSQGTSGSRAYNEQFF	TRBV4-1	TRBJ2-1	TRBD2	many
TGTGCCAGCAGCTTAGCGCAGCAGGGTCATTCACCCCTCCACTTT	CASSLAQQGHSPLHF	TRBV7-9	TRBJ1-6	-	many
TGTGCCTGCCTGGAGGGAGGCTTAAGAGAGACCCAGTACTTC	CACLEGGLRETQYF	TRBV7-9	TRBJ2-5	-	many
TGTGCCAGCAGTTTATTGGCCAGGGGCGAAGGAGCAGCTTTCTTT	CASSLLARGEGAAFF	TRBV28	TRBJ1-1	-	many
TGTGCCAGCACCCACCCCGGGGCAGGAACGGCGGCTGAAGCTTTCTTT	CASTHPGAGTAAEAFF	TRBV28	TRBJ1-1	-	-
TGCGCCAGCAGCTTTTTTGCGGACACCGGGGAGCTGTTTTTT	CASSFFADTGELFF	TRBV5-1	TRBJ2-2	-	many
TGCAGCGTTGGGTTCTTACGGGACCCAGAGACCCAGTACTTC	CSVGFLRDPETQYF	TRBV29-1	TRBJ2-5	-	many
TGTGCCAGCAGTTCCGCGGGACAGGGCGGCACTGAAGCTTTCTTT	CASSSAGQGGTEAFF	TRBV12-3/TRBV12-4	TRBJ1-1	TRBD1	-
TGTGCCAGCGCGAGGGACGAGGGGATCCCAAGCGAAAACACTGAAGCTTTCTTT	CASARDEGIPSENTEAFF	TRBV18	TRBJ1-1	-	few
TGTGCCAGTAGTCCGTGGGGGGAACAAGAGACCCAGTACTTC	CASSPWGEQETQYF	TRBV19	TRBJ2-5	-	many
TGTGCCAGCAGCTTCTTAGCGGGAGGACCCGAGCAGTACTTC	CASSFLAGGPEQYF	TRBV5-6	TRBJ2-7	TRBD2	-
TGTGCCACCAGCAGAGGTGGGATCTCCTACGAGCAGTACTTC	CATSRGGISYEQYF	TRBV15	TRBJ2-7	-	many
TGTGCCAGCAGCTTGGACTATAATTCACCCCCCCACTTT	CASSLDYNSPPHF	TRBV7-3	TRBJ1-6	-	-
TGTGCCAGCAGCTCCGTCAAGGACTCGGGAGGGGCCAACGTCCTGACTTTC	CASSSVKDSGGANVLTF	TRBV11-2	TRBJ2-6	-	-
TGTGCCAGCAGTACCTCGGGAGTGGCCACAGATACGCAGTATTTT	CASSTSGVATDTQYF	TRBV28	TRBJ2-3	-	few
TGTGCCAGCTCACAGGGACAGGGATATTCACCCCTCCACTTT	CASSQGQGYSPLHF	TRBV18	TRBJ1-6	TRBD1	many
TGTGCCAGCAGCTTAGGGGTCTCGCGGGAGGTCTACAATGAGCAGTTCTTC	CASSLGVSREVYNEQFF	TRBV7-9	TRBJ2-1	TRBD2	many
TGTGCCAGTAGCCCGGGACAGGGTATCGATGAGCAGTTCTTC	CASSPGQGIDEQFF	TRBV19	TRBJ2-1	TRBD1	many
TGCAGTGCTAGACTAGCGGGAAGTCAAGAGACCCAGTACTTC	CSARLAGSQETQYF	TRBV20-1	TRBJ2-5	TRBD2	many
TGTGCCAGCAGAAAGACAGGGAACTACGAGCAGTACTTC	CASRKTGNYEQYF	TRBV11-2	TRBJ2-7	TRBD1	many
TGTGCCAGCAATCTGAATAAACCGCAAAGACCAGATACGCAGTATTTT	CASNLNKPQRPDTQYF	TRBV28	TRBJ2-3	-	-
TGCGCCAGCAGCCTCCAAGGGACAGGGGCAGGGGATACGCAGTATTTT	CASSLQGTGAGDTQYF	TRBV5-1	TRBJ2-3	TRBD1	-
TGTGCCAGCAGTTTACCCACCGGGGAGCTGTTTTTT	CASSLPTGELFF	TRBV27	TRBJ2-2	-	many
TGCAGTGCTAGAGATCCCCATAGAGCCACAGATACGCAGTATTTT	CSARDPHRATDTQYF	TRBV20-1	TRBJ2-3	-	many
TGTGCCAGCAGCCTCGGGAGAACCGGGGAGCTGTTTTTT	CASSLGRTGELFF	TRBV3-1	TRBJ2-2	-	-
TGTGCCAGCAGAAAACAGGGCCAAGAGACCCAGTACTTC	CASRKQGQETQYF	TRBV28	TRBJ2-5	-	many
TGTGCCAGCAGTTACGGGGGGTTTAATACCGGGGAGCTGTTTTTT	CASSYGGFNTGELFF	TRBV6-5	TRBJ2-2	-	many
TGTGCCAGCAGTGCGCGGACAGGGAACACCGGGGAGCTGTTTTTT	CASSARTGNTGELFF	TRBV12-3/TRBV12-4	TRBJ2-2	TRBD1	many
TGTGCCAGCAGCTCGCGACTGCGAATAGCGGGGGCCCCCAATGAGCAGTTCTTC	CASSSRLRIAGAPNEQFF	TRBV5-5	TRBJ2-1	TRBD2	-
TGTGCCAGCAGACCTTGGACGGACTACGAGCAGTACTTC	CASRPWTDYEQYF	TRBV2	TRBJ2-7	-	many
TGTGCCACCGCACTAGCGGACCACTACGAGCAGTACTTC	CATALADHYEQYF	TRBV19	TRBJ2-7	TRBD2	many
TGTGCCAGCAGCTCGAGTCTTAACCAGACCCAGTACTTC	CASSSSLNQTQYF	TRBV7-9	TRBJ2-5	-	many
TGTGCCAGCAGCTTCACATGGGGTAATTCACCCCTCCACTTT	CASSFTWGNSPLHF	TRBV5-5	TRBJ1-6	-	many
TGTGCCAGCAGCCAAGGGTTTGGAGAGACCCAGTACTTC	CASSQGFGETQYF	TRBV3-1	TRBJ2-5	-	few
TGTGCCAGCAGCCCCTATTCCCTCTCCTACGAGCAGTACTTC	CASSPYSLSYEQYF	TRBV11-2	TRBJ2-7	-	many
TGCAGCGGCTTTGACACGGGTGAGACCCAGTACTTC	CSGFDTGETQYF	TRBV29-1	TRBJ2-5	-	-